This T cell receptor (beta chain) was retrieved from a study of cytomegalovirus exposure and HLA in healthy donors. Study-wide points: A later analysis showed TCR association rates differing by HLA locus, peaking at DRB1 and lowest at HLA-C. Later analysis demonstrated an association between a missense DCLRE1C variant and TCR beta V- and J-gene trimming. Researchers reported in a later analysis that common viral pathogens appeared linked to several top clusters.

This clone was observed a handful of times. Its antigen is as yet unknown. Germline V gene data show CDR1 as MNHEY and CDR2 as SVGAGI. The CDR3 loop spans 13 amino acids. With 9 bases clipped from V and 5 bases from J, the junction kept 7 bases outside the gene matches. The PCR ran on 60 Vbeta and 13 Jbeta primers. Clones were sequenced by immunoSEQ multiplex PCR, and TCRdb holds only the in-frame ones, with some missing. This table holds about 120,000 clones, 78% found once. It was healthy bone marrow donors who served as donors. The TCR sequence derives from a man aged 30-40 years in good health and CMV-seropositive. Sequenced: PBMCs. V gene TRBV6-5 combines with J gene TRBJ2-7; 10 bases are a match to TRBD1. In nucleotides, the CDR3 is TGTGCCAGTAGACAGGGGGCCTATGACGAGCAGTACTTC. It specifies CASRQGAYDEQYF.